The 14 T cell receptor beta chains listed next were all sequenced from one sample in a study of blood T cells in healthy people across ages. A second 7 to 11 cycle PCR used barcoded and J-beta primers. TCRdb fed the 5' RACE reads into MiXCR, producing one record per CDR3 protein. The table has hundreds of thousands of distinct CDR3 sequences, roughly 48% seen once. The sequenced sample consisted of blood. The source of these receptors is an older man in good health.

The chain carries TRBV28 and TRBJ1-6, with D unclear. Trimming cost V 2 bases and J 10 bases, with 12 bases left between them. Germline V CDR1 and CDR2: MDHEN, SYDVKM. The CDR3 is 14 amino acids. The CDR3 DNA reads TGTGCCAGCAGTTTAGCGGGGTTTGTCTCACCCCTCCACTTT. Translated: CASSLAGFVSPLHF.

CDR3 DNA sequence: TGTGCCAGCAGCTCAGGGCCCCTCTCTGGGGCCAACGTCCTGACTTTC. This gives the protein CASSSGPLSGANVLTF. This sequence joins TRBV7-2 and TRBJ2-6, with D tentatively TRBD1 (5 bases). The ends were cut back, 4 bases at V and 0 bases at J, with 10 bases in the middle. Germline V gives CDR1 SGHTA, CDR2 FQGNSA. The CDR3 covers 16 residues.

This chain uses TRBV5-1 with TRBJ2-5; perhaps TRBD2 as D (7 bases). In germline, CDR1 is SGHRS, CDR2 YFSETQ. V was pared by 0 bases and J by 11 bases, with 17 bases between. CDR3 size: 14 residues. This CDR3 reads CASSLVAGADEQYF. The CDR3 bases are TGCGCCAGCAGCTTGGTGGCGGGGGCGGATGAGCAGTACTTC.

A word on this clonotype: The junction shows a germline mismatch at one end, possibly a read error. The chain has TRBV4-3 and TRBJ2-5; tentative D call: TRBD2 (6 bases). CDR3 length: 14 residues. Germline assignment: CDR1 LGHNA and CDR2 YSLEER. The CDR3 nucleotides read TGCGCCAGCAACCAAATCACTGGGGGGGAGACCCAGTACTTC. It yields the protein CASNQITGGETQYF.

This clonotype was observed at least ten times. The rearrangement uses TRBV6-6 and TRBJ2-5, with 7 nucleotides matching TRBD1. CDR1 is MNHNY, CDR2 SVGAGI, per germline (reference sequence). V shed 6 bases, J shed 1 base, and the junction held 11 bases outside the gene matches. The CDR3 spans 16 residues. This CDR3 is CASSPPRAGGQETQYF. The CDR3 bases are TGTGCCAGCAGCCCCCCAAGGGCAGGGGGCCAAGAGACCCAGTACTTC.

The chain has TRBV7-2 and TRBJ2-5, with a possible D match to TRBD2 (5 bases). Germline V gene sequence: CDR1 SGHTA, CDR2 FQGNSA. CDR3 length: 15 amino acids. V shed 5 bases and J shed 11 bases, with 24 bases lying between them. CDR3 DNA sequence: TGTGCCAGCAGCCCGCAAAGGGAGAGCGGCAATGAGCAGTACTTC. As protein: CASSPQRESGNEQYF.

About this clonotype: A much larger clone is a single base away; this may be a read error. The V call is TRBV6-6, the J call TRBJ1-4, with D unclear. The germline V gene encodes CDR1 MNHNY and CDR2 SVGAGI (reference sequence). This CDR3 has 13 residues. CDR3 coding DNA: TGTGCCGGCAGTTGGACGGGAAGTGAAAAACTGTTTTTT. This gives the protein CAGSWTGSEKLFF.

This clonotype showed up many times. A much bigger clone sits one base away, suggesting this may be a read error. This chain uses TRBV6-5 with TRBJ2-5; D gene ambiguous. This CDR3 contains 14 residues. The germline gives CDR1 MNHEY, CDR2 SVGAGI. CDR3 amino acids: CASSDSRQGETQYF. The CDR3 bases are TGTGCCAGCAGTGACTCGCGACAAGGAGAGACCCAGTACTTC.

The rearrangement joins TRBV20-1 to TRBJ1-2, with D possibly TRBD1 on 5 matching bases. This CDR3 spans 13 amino acids. The V end lost 6 bases, the J end lost 4 bases, and 15 bases lay between the germline ends. Germline CDR1 DFQATT, CDR2 SNEGSKA (reference sequence). CDR3 region: CSAFINRIYGYTF. CDR3 nucleotides: TGCAGTGCCTTCATCAACAGGATCTATGGCTACACCTTC.

The chain joins TRBV29-1 to TRBJ2-1, with D maybe TRBD2 (6 bases). The DNA end favors TRBJ2-7, so the J call may be wrong. This CDR3 is built from 15 residues. Germline assignment: CDR1 SQVTM and CDR2 ANQGSEA. The CDR3 bases are TGCAGCGTTGAAGGCCCGGGGGACTCCTACAATGAGCAGTACTTC. This gives the protein CSVEGPGDSYNEQYF.

The chain joins TRBV12-3 or TRBV12-4 to TRBJ1-1, with 8 positions matching TRBD1. The CDR3 consists of 13 residues. Germline trimming cut 6 bases from V and 9 bases from J; bases unmatched to any gene: 9. The CDR3 is CASRGTGEQKAFF. CDR3 bases: TGTGCCAGCAGAGGGACAGGTGAACAAAAAGCTTTCTTT.

This clonotype has only a few counts. J is TRBJ2-3 and V is TRBV7-9; TRBD2 aligns across 8 bases. This CDR3 has 17 residues. V was clipped by 5 bases and J by 4 bases; unmatched bases: 14. CDR1 is SEHNR, CDR2 FQNEAQ, per germline (reference sequence). In nucleotides, the CDR3 is TGTGCCAGCAGCCCATACGGACTCCGGGGGGGCGCAGATACGCAGTATTTT. Encoded protein: CASSPYGLRGGADTQYF.

The V call is TRBV14, the J call TRBJ2-6; D is uncertain. Trimming stripped 3 bases from V and 1 base from J, with 4 bases between. In germline, CDR1 is SGHDN, CDR2 FVKESK. The CDR3 extends over 14 amino acids. In DNA form, the CDR3 reads TGTGCCAGCAGCCACTTATCTGGGGCCAACGTCCTGACTTTC. Amino acid sequence: CASSHLSGANVLTF. Full variable domain (missing parts from reference TRBV14 and TRBJ2-6): EAGVTQFPSHSVIEKGQTVTLRCDPISGHDNLYWYRRVMGKEIKFLLHFVKESKQDESGMPNNRFLAERTGGTYSTLKVQPAELEDSGVYFCASSHLSGANVLTFGAGSRLTVL.

The rearrangement uses TRBV5-1 and TRBJ2-1; tentative D call: TRBD1 (5 bases). Germline V lookup: CDR1 SGHRS, CDR2 YFSETQ. The V gene lost 4 bases and the J gene lost 0 bases, with 14 bases spanning the gap. The CDR3 loop spans 16 amino acids. The CDR3 spells CASSISGFSSYNEQFF. In nucleotides, the CDR3 is TGCGCCAGCAGCATCTCAGGGTTTAGCTCCTACAATGAGCAGTTCTTC.